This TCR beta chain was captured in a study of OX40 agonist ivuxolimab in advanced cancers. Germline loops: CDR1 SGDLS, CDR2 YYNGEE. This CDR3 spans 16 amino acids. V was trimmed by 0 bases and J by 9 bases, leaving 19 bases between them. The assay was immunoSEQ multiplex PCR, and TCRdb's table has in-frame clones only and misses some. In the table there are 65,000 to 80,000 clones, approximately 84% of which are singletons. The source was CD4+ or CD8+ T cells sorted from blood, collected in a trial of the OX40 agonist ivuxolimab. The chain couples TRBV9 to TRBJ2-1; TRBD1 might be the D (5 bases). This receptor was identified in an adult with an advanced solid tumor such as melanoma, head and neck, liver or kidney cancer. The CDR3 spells CASSVAQGQGRSEQFF. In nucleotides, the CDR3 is TGTGCCAGCAGCGTAGCTCAAGGCCAGGGTAGGAGTGAGCAGTTCTTC.